The subject of this entry is one T cell receptor (beta chain). No cognate antigen has been identified for it. Base qualities are not at hand, and no much larger clone is one base apart. The sample comes from a study of T cells after yellow fever vaccination (dated by TCRdb to about 2019). Turning to the overall study: The SMART-Seq v4 Ultra Low Input RNA kit was used to prepare libraries from fractions with low cell numbers. Blood samples were taken at several timepoints before and after primary and secondary immunization, and bulk PBMC replicates and cell subsets were isolated. Two healthy male donors, one aged 18 to 30 and one aged 30 to 40 years, were included in the cohort. Bulk TCR alpha and beta repertoires were sequenced longitudinally to track T-cell clones before and after primary and booster YFV17D yellow fever vaccination.

Beyond this particular receptor, the publication reports: A small share of clonotypes occurred in both CD4 and CD8 compartments, likely arising from convergent recombination. FACS-sorted repertoires could contain abundant contaminating clonotypes from the bulk population, so computational filtering was required. Compared with the primary T-cell response, the secondary T-cell response was weaker but faster, peaking on day 5 rather than day 15. After the booster, most of the clones that had expanded following primary vaccination were detected again (almost 98% of CD4 and roughly nine tenths of CD8), which suggests that memory was broadly maintained. The study included only two donors, which limits how far the findings can be generalized.

TCR cDNA was synthesized by 5'RACE template switching, which introduced a universal primer site and unique molecular identifiers. cDNA synthesis was primed from both the TCR alpha and TCR beta constant segments. Libraries were amplified in two PCR steps, with sample barcodes and sequencing adapters added in the second step. Libraries were sequenced on Illumina HiSeq 2500 (2x100 bp) or NovaSeq (2x150 bp). In the paper's pipeline: Reads were demultiplexed and collapsed into UMI consensus sequences with MIGEC, and V(D)J alignment was performed with MiXCR. Using edgeR on replicate PBMC samples, clonotypes were called vaccine-responding if FDR was below 0.01 and the log2 fold change was above 5 up to day 15. Bulk clonotypes were assigned CD4 or CD8 identity according to which sequenced CD4 or CD8 repertoire held them at higher abundance. The public reads were quality trimmed at Q25 with fastp and then assembled into clones with MiXCR by TCRdb, keeping productive beta chains. Identical CDR3 proteins give one entry, which carries the most common genes and DNA. These V and J calls rely on TCRdb rather than the paper's analysis. The sample includes some 600,000 distinct CDR3 sequences, with more than 9% observed a single time. The top ten constitute 14% to 15% of the sample.

Read against the paper, the sample's treatment or condition label means: live attenuated yellow fever vaccine strain. Two biological replicates of bulk PBMCs were collected at each blood-draw timepoint. A standard Ficoll-Paque protocol was used to isolate PBMCs from peripheral blood. RNA was extracted with TriZol from bulk PBMCs, CD4 and CD8 fractions, and dextramer-positive and dextramer-negative fractions. The CDR3 measures 18 amino acids from cysteine to phenylalanine. The kept DNA is CDR3 alone, 54 bases in frame from the first base. V is cut back by 0 bases and J by 0 bases, with 4 bases in the junction unmatched. CDR1 and CDR2, looked up from the germline V gene (reference sequence), are LNHNV and YYDKDF.

Source: PBMCs, taken on the day of the yellow fever booster vaccination. The sequence came from a man aged 25 to 40 who received the YFV17D yellow fever vaccine. The V and J segments used are TRBV15 and TRBJ2-6; the junction holds 8 bases that match TRBD1. Here is the DNA: TGTGCCACCAGCAGAGACAGGGGGCCTCACTCTGGGGCCAACGTCCTGACTTTC. Its product reads: CATSRDRGPHSGANVLTF.